The clone carrying this T cell receptor beta chain was seen a single time. One Seattle source followed patients from active infection through their disease course. Per the authors' pipeline: Quantification of nucleated cells was approximated via reference gene primer amplification. The assay was immunoSEQ multiplex PCR, and TCRdb's table has in-frame clones only and misses some. D and trimming were read from the DNA, whereas the V and J calls and clone size are those reported in that table. Counted here are about 440,000 clones, about nine tenths occurring once; the ten biggest clones make up roughly 12%. This entry is derived from a study of blood T cell repertoires in COVID-19. On the study more broadly: In each case, the material was cDNA or gDNA derived from T cells, B-cell-depleted T cells, or PBMCs.

Germline V gene data show CDR1 as LNHDA and CDR2 as SQIVND (reference sequence). The CDR3 totals 12 residues. Trimming removed 5 bases at V and 7 bases at J, with 9 bases between. The rearrangement uses TRBV19 and TRBJ1-5, with a possible D match to TRBD1 (6 bases). The source material was peripheral blood. The TCR originated in a woman aged 50 to 60 with COVID-19, enrolled during active disease. The CDR3 nucleotides read TGTGCCAGTAGTCAAAGGGGGCAGCCCCAGCATTTT. This codes for CASSQRGQPQHF.